Sequencing of this TCR beta chain was carried out in a study of vaccination effects on CD4 cells after COVID-19. About this clone itself: The antigen is not known.

Only in-frame clones appear in the TCRdb table, and some are missing; sequencing was by immunoSEQ multiplex PCR. The sample includes more than 60,000 clones, about 74% of them seen just once. ViraFEST expansion of antigen-specific CD4+ T cells with viral peptide pools preceded sequencing. Between days 9 and 10 of culture, CD4+ T cells were separated out. BNT162b2 vaccine or mRNA-1273 vaccine was given to participants in two doses. The length of the CDR3 is 17 residues. Looked up from germline, CDR1 is SGHTA and CDR2 is FQGNSA. The ends were cut back, 1 base at V and 1 base at J, with 15 bases in the middle.

The chain links TRBV7-2 to TRBJ2-3; the D gene is possibly TRBD1 (5 bases). The clonotype comes from a human donor who received a COVID-19 vaccine. Material: CD4+ T cells from PBMCs cultured with HCoV-229E spike peptides, obtained after COVID-19 vaccination. CDR3 sequence reads: CASSLVTGGRGTDTQYF. CDR3 nucleotides: TGTGCCAGCAGCTTAGTCACAGGCGGCCGCGGCACAGATACGCAGTATTTT.